This T cell receptor (beta chain) emerged from a study of blood T cell repertoires in COVID-19. On the study more broadly: From the United States, Italy and Spain came samples of acute and convalescent COVID-19. PBMCs, B-cell-depleted T cells, or T cells provided the cDNA or gDNA that made up the material.

The V end was cut by 5 bases, the J end by 6 bases, with 14 bases between. Germline CDR1 and CDR2: MNHNY and SVGAGI (reference sequence). The CDR3 has 14 residues. Sequenced by immunoSEQ multiplex PCR; TCRdb stores in-frame clones only, minus some. The data contain around 250,000 clones, 80% to 85% of them singletons. Input material: peripheral blood. The source is a woman between 40 and 50 years old who had recovered from COVID-19. The chain recombines TRBV6-6 with TRBJ1-5, with D perhaps TRBD1 (6 bases). The chain's CDR3 is CASSQQGDGQPQHF. The CDR3 DNA reads TGTGCCAGCAGTCAACAGGGTGATGGTCAGCCCCAGCATTTT.